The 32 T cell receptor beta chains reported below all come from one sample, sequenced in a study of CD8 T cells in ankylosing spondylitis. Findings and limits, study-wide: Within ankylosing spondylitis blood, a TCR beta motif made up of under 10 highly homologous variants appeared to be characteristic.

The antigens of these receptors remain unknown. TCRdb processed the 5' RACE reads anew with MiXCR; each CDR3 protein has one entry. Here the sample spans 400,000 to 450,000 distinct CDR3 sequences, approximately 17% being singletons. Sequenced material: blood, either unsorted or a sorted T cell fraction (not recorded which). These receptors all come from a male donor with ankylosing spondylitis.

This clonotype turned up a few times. The CDR3 region is CASRSGTGRTGELFF. The CDR3 DNA is TGCGCCAGCAGATCCGGGACAGGAAGGACCGGGGAGCTGTTTTTT. This chain links TRBV5-1 with TRBJ2-2, with 8 bases identical to TRBD1. The V gene's germline CDR1 is SGHRS and CDR2 YFSETQ. The J segment lost 5 bases and the V segment lost 5 bases, leaving 8 bases of the junction unmatched. The CDR3 contains 15 residues. The full variable domain, its missing parts supplied by reference TRBV5-1 and TRBJ2-2, is KAGVTQTPRYLIKTRGQQVTLSCSPISGHRSVSWYQQTPGQGLQFLFEYFSETQRNKGNFPGRFSGRQFSNSRSEMNVSTLELGDSALYLCASRSGTGRTGELFFGEGSRLTVL.

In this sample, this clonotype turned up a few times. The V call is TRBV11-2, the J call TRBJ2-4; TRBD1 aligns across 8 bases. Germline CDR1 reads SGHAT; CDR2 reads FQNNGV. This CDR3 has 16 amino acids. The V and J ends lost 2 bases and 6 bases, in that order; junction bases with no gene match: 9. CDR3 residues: CASSLSRQGIGNIQYF. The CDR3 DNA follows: TGTGCCAGCAGCTTAAGTCGACAGGGGATTGGAAACATTCAGTACTTC.

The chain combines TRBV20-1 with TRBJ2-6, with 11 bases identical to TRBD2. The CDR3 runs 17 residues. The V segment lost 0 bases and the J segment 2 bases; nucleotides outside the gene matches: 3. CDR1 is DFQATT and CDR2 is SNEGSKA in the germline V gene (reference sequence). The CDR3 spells CSARDWTSGPGANVLTF. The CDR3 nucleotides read TGCAGTGCTAGAGACTGGACTAGCGGGCCTGGGGCCAACGTCCTGACTTTC.

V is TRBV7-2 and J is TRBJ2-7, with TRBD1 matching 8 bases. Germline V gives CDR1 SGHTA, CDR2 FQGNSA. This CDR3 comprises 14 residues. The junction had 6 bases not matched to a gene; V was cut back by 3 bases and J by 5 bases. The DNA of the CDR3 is TGTGCCAGCAGCTTGACAGGGGACGAGAACGAGCAGTACTTC. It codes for CASSLTGDENEQYF.

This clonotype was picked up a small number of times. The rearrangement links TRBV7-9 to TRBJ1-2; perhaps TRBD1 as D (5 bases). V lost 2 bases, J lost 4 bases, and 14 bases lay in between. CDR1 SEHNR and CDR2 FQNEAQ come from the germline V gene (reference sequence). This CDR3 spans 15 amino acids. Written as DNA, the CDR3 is TGTGCCAGCAGCTTAAAGGGCCCGGGGCCCTATGGCTACACCTTC. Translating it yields CASSLKGPGPYGYTF.

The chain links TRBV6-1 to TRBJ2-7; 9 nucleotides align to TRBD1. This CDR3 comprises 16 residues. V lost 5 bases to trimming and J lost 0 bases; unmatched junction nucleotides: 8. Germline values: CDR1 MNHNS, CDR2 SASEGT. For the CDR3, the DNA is TGTGCCAGCAGTCTAGCCGGGACAGGGAGCTCCTACGAGCAGTACTTC. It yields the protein CASSLAGTGSSYEQYF.

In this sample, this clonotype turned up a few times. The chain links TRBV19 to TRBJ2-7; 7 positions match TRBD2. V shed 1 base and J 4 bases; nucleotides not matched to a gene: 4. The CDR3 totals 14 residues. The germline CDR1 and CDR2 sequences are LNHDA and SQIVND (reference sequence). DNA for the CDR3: TGTGCCAGTAGTATAGTTGCGGGAGTGTACGAGCAGTACTTC. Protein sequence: CASSIVAGVYEQYF.

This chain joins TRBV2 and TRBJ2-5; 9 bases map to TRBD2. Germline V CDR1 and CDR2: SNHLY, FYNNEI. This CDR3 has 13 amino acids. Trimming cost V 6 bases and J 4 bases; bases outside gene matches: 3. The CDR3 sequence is CASRGSGRETQYF. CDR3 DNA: TGTGCCAGCAGGGGTAGCGGGAGAGAGACCCAGTACTTC.

CDR3 residues: CASSLGQKITGELFF. The CDR3 region has the DNA TGTGCCAGCAGCTTGGGACAGAAGATCACCGGGGAGCTGTTTTTT. The chain has TRBV5-6 and TRBJ2-2, with D maybe TRBD1 (5 bases). The CDR3 runs 15 residues. The germline V gene has CDR1 SGHDT and CDR2 YYEEEE. Trimming removed 0 bases at V and 4 bases at J, with 10 bases between.

This CDR3 is CASSRGRTGPYNEQFF. The DNA of the CDR3 is TGTGCCAGCTCACGGGGGAGGACAGGACCCTACAATGAGCAGTTCTTC. The V and J genes are TRBV18 and TRBJ2-1, with D tentatively TRBD1 (7 bases). This CDR3 is 16 amino acids long. The germline gives CDR1 KGHSH, CDR2 LQKENI. With 4 bases removed from V and 2 bases from J, the gap between germline ends came to 15 bases.

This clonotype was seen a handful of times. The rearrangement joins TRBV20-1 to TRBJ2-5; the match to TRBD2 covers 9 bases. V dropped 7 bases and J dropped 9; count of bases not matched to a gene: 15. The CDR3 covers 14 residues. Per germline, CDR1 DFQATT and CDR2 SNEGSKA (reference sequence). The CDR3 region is CSDHGGAGGGAQYF. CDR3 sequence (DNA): TGCAGTGACCATGGAGGAGCGGGCGGGGGGGCCCAGTACTTC.

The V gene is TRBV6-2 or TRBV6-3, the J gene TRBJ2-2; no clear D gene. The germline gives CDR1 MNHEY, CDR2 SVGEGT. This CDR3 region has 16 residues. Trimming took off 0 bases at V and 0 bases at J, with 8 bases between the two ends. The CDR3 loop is CASSYSGRPNTGELFF. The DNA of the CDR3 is TGTGCCAGCAGTTACTCTGGCCGGCCGAACACCGGGGAGCTGTTTTTT.

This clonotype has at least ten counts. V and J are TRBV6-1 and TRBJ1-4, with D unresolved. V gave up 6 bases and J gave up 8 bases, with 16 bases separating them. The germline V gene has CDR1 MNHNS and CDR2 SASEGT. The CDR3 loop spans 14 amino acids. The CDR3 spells CASSSRREAEKLFF. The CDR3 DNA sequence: TGTGCCAGCAGCTCCCGGAGAGAAGCGGAAAAACTGTTTTTT.

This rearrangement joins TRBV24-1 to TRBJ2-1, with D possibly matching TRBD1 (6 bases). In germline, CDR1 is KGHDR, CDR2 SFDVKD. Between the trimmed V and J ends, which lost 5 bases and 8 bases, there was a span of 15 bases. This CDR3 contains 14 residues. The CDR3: CATSAPDRSHEQFF. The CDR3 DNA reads TGTGCCACCAGTGCCCCGGACAGATCCCATGAGCAGTTCTTC.

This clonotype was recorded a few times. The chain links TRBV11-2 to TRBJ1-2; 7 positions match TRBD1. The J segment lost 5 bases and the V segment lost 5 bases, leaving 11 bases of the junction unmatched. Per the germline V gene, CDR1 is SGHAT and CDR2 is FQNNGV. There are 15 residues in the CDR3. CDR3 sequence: CASSQTWDSKYGYTF. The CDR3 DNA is TGTGCCAGCAGCCAAACCTGGGACAGCAAGTATGGCTACACCTTC.

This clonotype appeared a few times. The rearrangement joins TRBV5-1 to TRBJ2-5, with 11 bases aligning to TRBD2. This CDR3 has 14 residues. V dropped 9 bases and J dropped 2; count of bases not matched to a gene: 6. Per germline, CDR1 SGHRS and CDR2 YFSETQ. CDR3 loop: CATLLAGVQETQYF. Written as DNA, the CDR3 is TGCGCCACCTTACTAGCGGGGGTTCAAGAGACCCAGTACTTC.

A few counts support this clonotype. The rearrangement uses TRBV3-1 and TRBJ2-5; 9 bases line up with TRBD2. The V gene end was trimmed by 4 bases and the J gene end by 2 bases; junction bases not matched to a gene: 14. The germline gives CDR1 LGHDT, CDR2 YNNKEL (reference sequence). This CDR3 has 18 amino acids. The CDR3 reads CASSPGVLAGFTQETQYF. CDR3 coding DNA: TGTGCCAGCAGCCCAGGGGTGCTAGCGGGGTTTACTCAAGAGACCCAGTACTTC.

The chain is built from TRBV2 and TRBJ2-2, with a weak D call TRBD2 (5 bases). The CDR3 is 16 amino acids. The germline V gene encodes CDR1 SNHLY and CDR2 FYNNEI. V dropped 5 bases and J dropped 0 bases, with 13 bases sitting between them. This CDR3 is CASSPSGFTNTGELFF. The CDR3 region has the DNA TGTGCCAGCAGTCCCTCGGGATTTACGAACACCGGGGAGCTGTTTTTT. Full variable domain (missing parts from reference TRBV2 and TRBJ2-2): EPEVTQTPSHQVTQMGQEVILRCVPISNHLYFYWYRQILGQKVEFLVSFYNNEISEKSEIFDDQFSVERPDGSNFTLKIRSTKLEDSAMYFCASSPSGFTNTGELFFGEGSRLTVL.

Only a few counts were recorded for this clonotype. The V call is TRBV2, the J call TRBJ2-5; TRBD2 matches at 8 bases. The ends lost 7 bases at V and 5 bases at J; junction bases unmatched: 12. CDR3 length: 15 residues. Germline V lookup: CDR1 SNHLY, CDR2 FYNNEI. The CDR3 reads CASILQEQRGETQYF. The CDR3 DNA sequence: TGTGCCAGCATTTTACAAGAGCAGCGGGGGGAGACCCAGTACTTC.

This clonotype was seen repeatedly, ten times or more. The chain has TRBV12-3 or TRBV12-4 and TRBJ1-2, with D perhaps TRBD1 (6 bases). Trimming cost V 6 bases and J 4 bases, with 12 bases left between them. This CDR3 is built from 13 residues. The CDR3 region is CASRSTGLYGYTF. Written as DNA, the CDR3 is TGTGCCAGCAGATCGACAGGACTCTATGGCTACACCTTC.

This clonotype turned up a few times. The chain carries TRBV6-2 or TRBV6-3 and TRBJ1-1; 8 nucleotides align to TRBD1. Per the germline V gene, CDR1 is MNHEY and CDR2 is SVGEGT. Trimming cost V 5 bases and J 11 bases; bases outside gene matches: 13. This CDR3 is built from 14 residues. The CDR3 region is CASSPIPRGPGAFF. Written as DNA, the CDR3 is TGTGCCAGCAGTCCGATTCCCAGGGGGCCAGGCGCTTTCTTT.

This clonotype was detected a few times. The CDR3 bases are TGTGCCAGCAGCGGGGCCAGTGGACTCTACGAGCAGTACTTC. It is translated as CASSGASGLYEQYF. This chain links TRBV2 with TRBJ2-7; D is tentatively TRBD1 or TRBD2 (5 bases each). The CDR3 totals 14 residues. V was trimmed by 6 bases and J by 3 bases, leaving 15 bases between them. The V gene's germline CDR1 is SNHLY and CDR2 FYNNEI. Filled out from reference TRBV2 and TRBJ2-7, the complete variable domain reads EPEVTQTPSHQVTQMGQEVILRCVPISNHLYFYWYRQILGQKVEFLVSFYNNEISEKSEIFDDQFSVERPDGSNFTLKIRSTKLEDSAMYFCASSGASGLYEQYFGPGTRLTVT.

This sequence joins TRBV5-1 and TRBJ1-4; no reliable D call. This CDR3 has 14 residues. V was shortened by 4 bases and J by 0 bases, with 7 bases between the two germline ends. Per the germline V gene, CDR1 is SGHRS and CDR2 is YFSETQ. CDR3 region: CASSATSTNEKLFF. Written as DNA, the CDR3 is TGCGCCAGCAGCGCCACGTCAACTAATGAAAAACTGTTTTTT.

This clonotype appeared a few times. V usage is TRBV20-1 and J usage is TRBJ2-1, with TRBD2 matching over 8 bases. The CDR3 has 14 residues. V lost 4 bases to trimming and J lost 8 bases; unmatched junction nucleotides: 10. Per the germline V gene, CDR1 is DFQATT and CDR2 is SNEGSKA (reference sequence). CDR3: CSAIKAGAADEQFF. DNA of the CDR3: TGCAGTGCTATTAAAGCGGGAGCGGCTGATGAGCAGTTCTTC.

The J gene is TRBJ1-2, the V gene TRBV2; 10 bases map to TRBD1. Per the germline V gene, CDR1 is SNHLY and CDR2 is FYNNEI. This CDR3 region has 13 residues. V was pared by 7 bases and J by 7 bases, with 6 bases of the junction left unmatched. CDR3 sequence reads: CASTQGQGLGYTF. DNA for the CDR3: TGTGCCAGCACCCAGGGACAGGGGCTTGGCTACACCTTC.

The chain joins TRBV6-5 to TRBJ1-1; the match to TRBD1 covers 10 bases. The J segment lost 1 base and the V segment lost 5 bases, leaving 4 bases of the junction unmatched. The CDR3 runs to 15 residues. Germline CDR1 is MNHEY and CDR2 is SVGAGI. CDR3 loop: CASSTDRGPNTEAFF. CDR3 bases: TGTGCCAGCAGTACTGACAGGGGGCCGAACACTGAAGCTTTCTTT.

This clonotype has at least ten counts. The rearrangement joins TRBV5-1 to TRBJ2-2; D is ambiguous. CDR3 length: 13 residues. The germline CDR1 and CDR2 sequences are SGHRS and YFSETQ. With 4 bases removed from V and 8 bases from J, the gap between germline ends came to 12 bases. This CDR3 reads CASSPDGVGELFF. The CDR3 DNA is TGCGCCAGCAGCCCGGACGGCGTTGGGGAGCTGTTTTTT.

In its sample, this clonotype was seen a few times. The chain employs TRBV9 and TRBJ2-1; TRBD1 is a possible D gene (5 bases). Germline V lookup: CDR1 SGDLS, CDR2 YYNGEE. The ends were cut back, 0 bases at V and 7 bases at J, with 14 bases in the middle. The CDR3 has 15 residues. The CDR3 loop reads CASSVGAGWSNEQFF. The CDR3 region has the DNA TGTGCCAGCAGCGTAGGAGCAGGGTGGAGTAATGAGCAGTTCTTC.

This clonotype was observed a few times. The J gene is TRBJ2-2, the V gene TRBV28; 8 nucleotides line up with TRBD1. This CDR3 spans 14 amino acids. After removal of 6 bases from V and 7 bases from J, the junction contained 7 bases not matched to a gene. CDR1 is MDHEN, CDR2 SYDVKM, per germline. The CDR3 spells CASRKYRGDGELFF. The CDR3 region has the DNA TGTGCCAGCAGGAAATACAGGGGGGACGGGGAGCTGTTTTTT.

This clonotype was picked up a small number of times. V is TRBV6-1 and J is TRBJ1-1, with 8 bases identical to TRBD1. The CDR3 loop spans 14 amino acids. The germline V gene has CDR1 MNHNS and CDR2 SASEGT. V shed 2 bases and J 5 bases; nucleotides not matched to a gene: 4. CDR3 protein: CASSEYRGVTEAFF. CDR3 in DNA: TGTGCCAGCAGTGAATACAGGGGGGTGACTGAAGCTTTCTTT.

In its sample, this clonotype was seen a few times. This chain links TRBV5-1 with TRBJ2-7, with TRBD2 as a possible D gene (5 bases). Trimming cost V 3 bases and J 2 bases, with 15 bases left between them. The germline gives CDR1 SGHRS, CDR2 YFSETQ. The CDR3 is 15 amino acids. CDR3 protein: CASSWGVGSAYEQYF. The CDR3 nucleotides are TGCGCCAGCAGCTGGGGAGTGGGGTCGGCCTACGAGCAGTACTTC.

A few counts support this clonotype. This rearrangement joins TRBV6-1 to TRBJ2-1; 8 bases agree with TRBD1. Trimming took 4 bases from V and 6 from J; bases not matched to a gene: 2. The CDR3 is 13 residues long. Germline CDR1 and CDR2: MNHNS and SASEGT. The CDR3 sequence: CASSADRVNEQFF. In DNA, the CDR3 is TGTGCCAGCAGTGCGGACAGGGTCAATGAGCAGTTCTTC.